This T cell receptor beta chain was captured in a study of spatial heterogeneity in lung cancer. At the level of the study: Beta-chain sequences consistently outnumbered alpha-chain sequences in detection. Raw-read counts averaged over ten per unique TCR and UMI combination.

This CDR3 spans 17 amino acids. V gave up 0 bases and J gave up 4 bases, with 16 bases separating them. Germline CDR1 reads LGHDT; CDR2 reads YNNKEL (reference sequence). Each molecule of TCR cDNA was tagged with one unique molecular identifier. In TCRdb, the 5' RACE reads were re-called with MiXCR into one record per CDR3 protein. This repertoire shows approximately 81,000 distinct CDR3 sequences, over 10% found once; its top ten account for around 4.3%. Points from the study as a whole: Ubiquitous, expanded tumor-derived TCRs were more frequently observed in blood at resection than at follow-up.

Documented time point: sample taken at primary tumor resection. The input material, whole RNA from tumor, nontumor lung or frozen PBMC, was sequenced unsorted. This clonotype was picked up a small number of times. What it recognizes is unknown. The rearrangement links TRBV3-1 to TRBJ2-1; D gene ambiguous. This clonotype was sampled from a male donor with early-stage non-small cell lung cancer. Sequenced here: PBMCs, sampled at surgery. The CDR3, as DNA: TGTGCCAGCAGCCAAGATCGAACTTCAATGTTTTACAATGAGCAGTTCTTC. Translating gives CASSQDRTSMFYNEQFF.